This T cell receptor (beta chain) was profiled in a study of blood T cell repertoires in COVID-19. Whole-study context: The cDNA or gDNA used as material had been derived from T cells, B-cell-depleted T cells, or PBMCs.

Data came from immunoSEQ multiplex PCR; TCRdb stores just in-frame clones and leaves some out. The sample contains fewer than 200,000 clones, about 88% of which appear only once. V was shortened by 0 bases and J by 8 bases, with 8 bases between the two germline ends. Germline V gene lookup returns CDR1 SGHRS and CDR2 YFSETQ. The CDR3 covers 12 residues. What was sequenced was peripheral blood. The rearrangement uses TRBV5-1 and TRBJ1-1; D not resolved. The sequence was collected from a man aged 55 to 69 with acute or convalescent COVID-19. In nucleotides, the CDR3 is TGCGCCAGCAGCTTGGATCTCGTCGAAGCTTTCTTT. This codes for CASSLDLVEAFF.